This T cell receptor (beta chain) appears in the sequencing data of a study of neurological immune-mediated disorders. Stored at -80 C, 2 million PBMCs were the source of the unsorted libraries. This clonotype was counted ten times or more. Germline V gene data show CDR1 as SGHVS and CDR2 as FNYEAQ. The CDR3 sequence is 15 residues long. V was clipped by 5 bases and J by 1 base; unmatched bases: 7. cDNA was made by 5'RACE with 10-nucleotide random UMIs. TCRdb independently ran MiXCR on the 5' RACE reads; one entry per CDR3 protein. The data contain about 79,000 distinct CDR3 sequences, 13% to 15% of them singletons.

V and J are TRBV7-6 and TRBJ1-1; 7 bases align to TRBD1. This TCR derives from a woman between 45 and 60 years old in good health. The sample comprised PBMCs. In DNA form, the CDR3 reads TGTGCCAGCAGCCCAGACAGGGTCCCGAACACTGAAGCTTTCTTT. This translates into CASSPDRVPNTEAFF. The variable domain in full, completed from reference TRBV7-6 and TRBJ1-1, reads GAGVSQSPRYKVTKRGQDVALRCDPISGHVSLYWYRQALGQGPEFLTYFNYEAQQDKSGLPNDRFSAERPEGSISTLTIQRTEQRDSAMYRCASSPDRVPNTEAFFGQGTRLTVV.